Shown below are 22 T cell receptor beta chains from a single sample sequenced in a study of blood T cell repertoires in COVID-19. Profiling relied on immunoSEQ multiplex PCR, and the TCRdb table lists in-frame clones only, not all of them. The repertoire holds about 180,000 clones, with 70% to 80% as singletons. Sequenced input: PBMCs or T cells enriched from blood (not recorded which). The receptors shown here come from a man between 60 and 75 years old who had been exposed to COVID-19.

The chain links TRBV28 to TRBJ1-5; TRBD1 agrees at 12 bases. There are 17 residues in the CDR3. V trimming: 5 bases; J trimming: 3 bases; junction bases outside the gene matches: 8. The germline V gene encodes CDR1 MDHEN and CDR2 SYDVKM. CDR3 nucleotides: TGTGCCAGCAGTCCCCAGGGACAGGGGGCGTACAATCAGCCCCAGCATTTT. Protein: CASSPQGQGAYNQPQHF.

The J gene is TRBJ2-2, the V gene TRBV7-9; tentative D call: TRBD2 (6 bases). The CDR3 consists of 15 residues. Trimming took 5 bases from V and 7 from J, leaving 17 bases between them. Germline V lookup: CDR1 SEHNR, CDR2 FQNEAQ (reference sequence). The CDR3 region is CASSHRGGNVGELFF. The CDR3 region has the DNA TGTGCCAGCAGCCACCGGGGCGGGAATGTCGGGGAGCTGTTTTTT.

V is TRBV10-1 and J is TRBJ1-1; tentatively, D is TRBD1 (5 bases). The V gene lost 2 bases and the J gene lost 6 bases, with 13 bases spanning the gap. Germline assignment: CDR1 WNHNN and CDR2 SYGVQD (reference sequence). The CDR3 is 14 amino acids. CDR3 nucleotide sequence: TGCGCCAGCAGTGAGGATATAACGGGGGCTGAAGCTTTCTTT. This codes for CASSEDITGAEAFF.

The chain employs TRBV10-2 and TRBJ1-5, with a possible D match to TRBD1 (6 bases). Germline V gives CDR1 WSHSY, CDR2 SAAADI. The CDR3 runs to 18 residues. The V end was cut by 11 bases, the J end by 0 bases, with 26 bases between. The CDR3 reads CADLPTGFRPYSNQPQHF. The CDR3 DNA reads TGCGCCGATTTACCAACAGGGTTCCGGCCGTATAGCAATCAGCCCCAGCATTTT.

The rearrangement uses TRBV7-8 and TRBJ2-5; a possible D gene is TRBD1 (6 bases). The CDR3 contains 13 residues. The germline V and J ends were trimmed by 3 bases and 5 bases, with 10 bases remaining between them. Germline V gives CDR1 SGHVS, CDR2 FQNEAQ. CDR3 nucleotides: TGTGCCAGCAGCTTCAGGGGAAGGGAGACCCAGTACTTC. Its protein product is CASSFRGRETQYF.

This chain uses TRBV7-5 with TRBJ1-2; the table calls TRBD1, which could not be checked here. TRBV7-5 is marked as a pseudogene. The length of the CDR3 is 14 residues. The CDR3 here is CVRSLGQGVYGYTF. The CDR3 bases are TGTGTCAGAAGCTTGGGACAGGGGGTTTATGGCTACACCTTC.

This chain uses TRBV19 with TRBJ2-3; possibly TRBD2 for D (5 bases). Germline lookup yields CDR1 LNHDA and CDR2 SQIVND (reference sequence). Trimming took 8 bases from V and 1 from J, leaving 10 bases between them. CDR3 length: 13 amino acids. In DNA, the CDR3 is TGTGCCAGTGGAAGTAGCGGCACAGATACGCAGTATTTT. It specifies CASGSSGTDTQYF.

The rearrangement links TRBV9 to TRBJ2-1, with 14 bases that match TRBD2. Germline assignment: CDR1 SGDLS and CDR2 YYNGEE. V shed 4 bases, J shed 1 base, and the junction held 10 bases outside the gene matches. The CDR3 sequence is 19 residues long. CDR3 in DNA: TGTGCCAGCAGCCCAACCGGGACTAGCGGGAGTTGGTCCTACAATGAGCAGTTCTTC. This codes for CASSPTGTSGSWSYNEQFF.

The rearrangement joins TRBV12-3 or TRBV12-4 to TRBJ2-5; D is uncertain. CDR3 length: 12 residues. With 6 bases removed from V and 4 bases from J, the gap between germline ends came to 9 bases. The CDR3 spells CASSRSGETQYF. DNA of the CDR3: TGTGCCAGCAGCCGGTCGGGAGAGACCCAGTACTTC.

By share of the sample, this clone is medium-sized (0.01 to 0.1%). The V call is TRBV19, the J call TRBJ2-7, with 9 nucleotides matching TRBD1. The CDR3 length is 14 residues. V dropped 5 bases and J dropped 5; count of bases not matched to a gene: 7. The V gene's germline CDR1 is LNHDA and CDR2 SQIVND (reference sequence). The CDR3, as DNA: TGTGCCAGTAGTCCCACAGGGGGCCTCGACGAGCAGTACTTC. The encoded protein is CASSPTGGLDEQYF. Based on the CDR3 plus reference TRBV19 and TRBJ2-7, the full variable domain is DGGITQSPKYLFRKEGQNVTLSCEQNLNHDAMYWYRQDPGQGLRLIYYSQIVNDFQKGDIAEGYSVSREKKESFPLTVTSAQKNPTAFYLCASSPTGGLDEQYFGPGTRLTVT.

This chain connects TRBV27 to TRBJ2-7; 11 bases map to TRBD2. CDR1 MNHEY and CDR2 SMNVEV come from the germline V gene (reference sequence). The V and J ends lost 7 bases and 5 bases, in that order; junction bases with no gene match: 13. The CDR3 sequence is 16 residues long. The CDR3 sequence: CASMVATSGSRNEQYF. The DNA for the CDR3 is TGTGCCAGCATGGTGGCCACTAGCGGGAGCCGGAACGAGCAGTACTTC.

This sequence joins TRBV7-9 and TRBJ1-1; TRBD1 matches at 7 bases. The V segment lost 4 bases and the J segment 8 bases; nucleotides outside the gene matches: 4. The CDR3 is made up of 12 amino acids. Germline-derived CDR1 and CDR2 are SEHNR and FQNEAQ (reference sequence). Written as DNA, the CDR3 is TGTGCCAGCAGCTCGGGACAGCCCGAAGCTTTCTTT. Translation gives CASSSGQPEAFF.

This clone was recorded a few times. The rearrangement links TRBV11-2 to TRBJ2-2, with 12 bases identical to TRBD2. CDR1 and CDR2 from the germline V gene are SGHAT and FQNNGV. V was clipped by 5 bases and J by 3 bases; unmatched bases: 10. The CDR3 extends over 18 amino acids. CDR3 in amino acids: CASSRRTSGIRDTGELFF. Written as DNA, the CDR3 is TGTGCCAGCAGCCGCAGGACTAGCGGGATCAGAGACACCGGGGAGCTGTTTTTT.

The V gene is TRBV4-3, the J gene TRBJ2-3, with TRBD2 identical over 8 bases. CDR3 size: 19 residues. Germline values: CDR1 LGHNA, CDR2 YSLEER. Trimming at V came to 0 bases and at J to 0 bases, leaving 11 bases not matched to a gene. CDR3 protein: CASSQDWGSGSSSTDTQYF. DNA for the CDR3: TGCGCCAGCAGCCAAGATTGGGGGAGCGGGAGCTCTAGCACAGATACGCAGTATTTT.

This clone was seen a few times. The chain has TRBV27 and TRBJ2-7, with 14 bases matching TRBD2. CDR1 and CDR2 (germline): MNHEY, SMNVEV (reference sequence). The CDR3 spans 13 residues. The V segment lost 6 bases and the J segment 7 bases; nucleotides outside the gene matches: 2. CDR3 residues: CASRGLAGVEQYF. The CDR3 coding sequence is TGTGCCAGCAGGGGACTAGCGGGAGTGGAGCAGTACTTC.

This rearrangement joins TRBV6-2 or TRBV6-3 to TRBJ1-2, with 8 bases that match TRBD1. V shed 2 bases, J shed 6 bases, and the junction held 11 bases outside the gene matches. The germline V gene encodes CDR1 MNHEY and CDR2 SVGEGT. This CDR3 has 16 amino acids. CDR3 sequence reads: CASSYSQGAGWNGYTF. The CDR3 coding sequence is TGTGCCAGCAGTTACAGCCAGGGGGCAGGATGGAATGGCTACACCTTC.

This clone was detected only a few times. V usage is TRBV27 and J usage is TRBJ2-2; the D gene is possibly TRBD2 (6 bases). Germline lookup yields CDR1 MNHEY and CDR2 SMNVEV (reference sequence). The V gene lost 7 bases and the J gene lost 5 bases, with 14 bases spanning the gap. CDR3 size: 14 residues. As DNA, the CDR3 is TGTGCCAGCAAGGGCAGGGAGGAAACCGGGGAGCTGTTTTTT. Translation gives CASKGREETGELFF.

The chain carries TRBV6-6 and TRBJ1-2; TRBD1 matches at 10 bases. This CDR3 is built from 14 residues. Looked up from germline, CDR1 is MNHNY and CDR2 is SVGAGI (reference sequence). J gave up 8 bases and V 6 bases, and 9 bases lay outside the gene matches. This chain's CDR3 is CASSQRQGAEGYTF. The CDR3 DNA reads as TGTGCCAGCAGCCAGAGACAGGGGGCTGAAGGCTACACCTTC.

This chain uses TRBV19 with TRBJ1-5; TRBD1 might be the D (5 bases). Between the trimmed V and J ends, which lost 3 bases and 0 bases, there was a span of 24 bases. This CDR3 region has 20 residues. Germline V gene sequence: CDR1 LNHDA, CDR2 SQIVND (reference sequence). DNA of the CDR3: TGTGCCAGTAGTATGCCCCCATCGGGGCGGGAGGGGTATAGCAATCAGCCCCAGCATTTT. This sequence encodes CASSMPPSGREGYSNQPQHF.

V is TRBV6-1 and J is TRBJ2-7; 7 bases fit TRBD1. The CDR3 covers 10 residues. The V and J ends lost 3 bases and 11 bases, in that order; junction bases with no gene match: 1. The germline V gene has CDR1 MNHNS and CDR2 SASEGT. The CDR3 region is CASSEGTEYF. The CDR3 DNA reads TGTGCCAGCAGTGAGGGGACAGAGTACTTC.

The chain uses TRBV15 and TRBJ2-1; 11 nucleotides match TRBD2. The J segment lost 3 bases and the V segment lost 1 base, leaving 2 bases of the junction unmatched. This CDR3 contains 16 residues. Per the germline V gene, CDR1 is LNHNV and CDR2 is YYDKDF (reference sequence). CDR3: CATSRGTSGSYNEQFF. As DNA, the CDR3 is TGTGCCACCAGCAGAGGAACTAGCGGGAGCTACAATGAGCAGTTCTTC.

The chain combines TRBV5-1 with TRBJ1-6; weak D call: TRBD1 (6 bases). Between the trimmed V and J ends, which lost 0 bases and 7 bases, there was a span of 8 bases. This CDR3 region has 14 residues. In germline, CDR1 is SGHRS, CDR2 YFSETQ. This CDR3 is CASSLAGANSPLHF. The CDR3 nucleotides read TGCGCCAGCAGCTTGGCAGGGGCCAATTCACCCCTCCACTTT.